The 10 T cell receptor beta chains reported below all come from one sample, sequenced in a study of T-cell memory formation after mild COVID-19. TCRdb called the 5' RACE reads again in MiXCR, with one record for every CDR3 protein. The data show hundreds of thousands of distinct CDR3 sequences, with less than 25% seen just once and approximately 14% held by the top ten. Sequencing was carried out using PBMCs or a T cell subset sorted from them (not recorded which). All receptors derive from an adult woman who had mild COVID-19 (a few samples of this study predate the infection). Cell type and time point are not known.

The genes are TRBV28 and TRBJ2-7; D is unresolved. This CDR3 region has 14 residues. V lost 6 bases to trimming and J lost 3 bases, with 15 bases between them. Germline V lookup: CDR1 MDHEN, CDR2 SYDVKM. Written as DNA, the CDR3 is TGTGCCAGCAGCCTCCTGCCAGTTCACTACGAGCAGTACTTC. Its translation is CASSLLPVHYEQYF.

This clonotype came up a few times. The chain recombines TRBV10-3 with TRBJ2-1, with D maybe TRBD2 (5 bases). Looked up from germline, CDR1 is ENHRY and CDR2 is SYGVKD. The ends were cut back, 11 bases at V and 9 bases at J, with 20 bases in the middle. The CDR3 has 13 amino acids. The CDR3 DNA reads TGTGCCTGCGGACTCTCCTCAATTAGTGAGCAGTTCTTC. This translates into CACGLSSISEQFF.

In its sample, this clonotype was seen a few times. The chain carries TRBV25-1 and TRBJ2-7, with 9 bases aligning to TRBD2. The germline gives CDR1 MGHDK, CDR2 SYGVNS. There are 15 residues in the CDR3. J lost 0 bases, V lost 6 bases, and 6 bases had no gene match. In nucleotides, the CDR3 is TGTGCCAGCAGCCCCGGGACTAGCAACTCCTACGAGCAGTACTTC. As protein: CASSPGTSNSYEQYF.

The J gene is TRBJ2-4, the V gene TRBV9, with D hard to call. Trimming took 0 bases from V and 8 from J, leaving 9 bases between them. Germline V gene data show CDR1 as SGDLS and CDR2 as YYNGEE. The CDR3 length is 13 residues. CDR3 nucleotides: TGTGCCAGCAGCGTAGGCCTTGGCGACATTCAGTACTTC. Amino acid sequence: CASSVGLGDIQYF.

This clonotype has just a few counts. The chain links TRBV5-1 to TRBJ2-2; TRBD2 is a possible D gene (6 bases). Germline CDR1 reads SGHRS; CDR2 reads YFSETQ. Trimming stripped 5 bases from V and 2 bases from J, with 13 bases between. The CDR3 contains 15 residues. This CDR3 reads CASRLLADNTGELFF. The DNA for the CDR3 is TGCGCCAGCAGATTATTAGCGGATAACACCGGGGAGCTGTTTTTT. Supplemented by reference TRBV5-1 and TRBJ2-2, the full variable domain reads KAGVTQTPRYLIKTRGQQVTLSCSPISGHRSVSWYQQTPGQGLQFLFEYFSETQRNKGNFPGRFSGRQFSNSRSEMNVSTLELGDSALYLCASRLLADNTGELFFGEGSRLTVL.

The CDR3 DNA sequence: TGTGCCAGCATGGGTACCTTCGGGGCAGATACGCAGTATTTT. It translates to CASMGTFGADTQYF. The chain couples TRBV6-1 to TRBJ2-3; TRBD2 is a possible D gene (5 bases). Germline assignment: CDR1 MNHNS and CDR2 SASEGT. CDR3 length: 14 amino acids. Trimming stripped 7 bases from V and 4 bases from J, with 15 bases between.

CDR3: CASSLNPGLNTEAFF. The CDR3 DNA is TGTGCCAGCAGCTTAAATCCAGGCTTGAACACTGAAGCTTTCTTT. The chain joins TRBV7-3 to TRBJ1-1; no reliable D call. The CDR3 extends over 15 amino acids. The germline V gene encodes CDR1 SGHTA and CDR2 FQGTGA. Trimming left V 1 base short and J 0 bases short, with 9 bases between.

This chain uses TRBV20-1 with TRBJ2-5; 13 bases are a match to TRBD2. The CDR3 totals 15 residues. Germline CDR1 and CDR2: DFQATT and SNEGSKA (reference sequence). The V and J ends lost 5 bases and 2 bases, in that order; junction bases with no gene match: 5. The CDR3 reads CSARGLAGAQETQYF. CDR3 nucleotides: TGCAGTGCTCGCGGACTAGCGGGGGCACAAGAGACCCAGTACTTC.

This clonotype was counted a few times. V and J are TRBV14 and TRBJ2-7, with 11 nucleotides matching TRBD2. Trimming removed 4 bases from V and 3 bases from J; junction bases left unmatched: 5. Germline V CDR1 and CDR2: SGHDN, FVKESK. The CDR3 is 15 residues long. In nucleotides, the CDR3 is TGTGCCAGCAGCCGGGGACTAGCGGACGTCTACGAGCAGTACTTC. This sequence encodes CASSRGLADVYEQYF.

Only a few counts were recorded for this clonotype. For the CDR3, the DNA is TGTGCCAGCAGCCTTCTCGGACATCGGAACACTGAAGCTTTCTTT. Translated: CASSLLGHRNTEAFF. The chain combines TRBV9 with TRBJ1-1; D might be TRBD1 (5 bases). CDR3 length: 15 residues. With 4 bases removed from V and 1 base from J, the gap between germline ends came to 14 bases. From germline, CDR1 is SGDLS and CDR2 YYNGEE.